One sample yielded the 29 T cell receptor beta chains listed below, sequenced in a study of blood T cell repertoires in COVID-19. Assay: immunoSEQ multiplex PCR; the TCRdb copy retains only in-frame clones and omits some. The table lists a few hundred thousand clones, roughly 89% of them singletons. Sequenced: PBMCs or T cells enriched from blood (not recorded which). The receptors originated from a woman aged 45-65 years who had recovered from COVID-19.

This clone has a handful of counts. The chain is built from TRBV12-2 and TRBJ1-5. TRBV12-2 is flagged as a pseudogene. The CDR3 has 18 residues. The CDR3 nucleotides read TGTGCAAGTCGCTTAGGTGAGCGGGTAAGGGCCCTCAATCAGCCCCAGCATTTT. Protein product: CASRLGERVRALNQPQHF.

The gene calls are TRBV2 and TRBJ1-1, with TRBD1 matching 8 bases. Germline V CDR1 and CDR2: SNHLY, FYNNEI. V gave up 8 bases and J gave up 0 bases; unmatched junction bases: 14. This CDR3 is 17 amino acids long. The DNA for the CDR3 is TGTGCCAGCGGCGAAAGAGGCAGGGGGCGCTTGAACACTGAAGCTTTCTTT. Protein sequence: CASGERGRGRLNTEAFF. The full variable domain, with the rest looked up from reference TRBV2 and TRBJ1-1, is EPEVTQTPSHQVTQMGQEVILRCVPISNHLYFYWYRQILGQKVEFLVSFYNNEISEKSEIFDDQFSVERPDGSNFTLKIRSTKLEDSAMYFCASGERGRGRLNTEAFFGQGTRLTVV.

The genes are TRBV24-1 and TRBJ2-5; TRBD2 agrees at 10 bases. CDR1 and CDR2 (germline): KGHDR, SFDVKD. J lost 5 bases, V lost 3 bases, and 8 bases had no gene match. The CDR3 runs to 16 residues. CDR3 amino acids: CATSDQSGGAPETQYF. CDR3 coding DNA: TGTGCCACCAGTGATCAGAGCGGGGGGGCCCCGGAGACCCAGTACTTC.

The chain employs TRBV6-2 or TRBV6-3 and TRBJ1-1, with TRBD1 matching 9 bases. The CDR3 covers 15 residues. Germline CDR1 is MNHEY and CDR2 is SVGEGT. With 5 bases clipped from V and 2 bases from J, the junction kept 6 bases outside the gene matches. The CDR3 loop reads CASSVRDRANTEAFF. The CDR3 nucleotides read TGTGCCAGCAGTGTTCGGGACAGGGCTAACACTGAAGCTTTCTTT.

The chain links TRBV10-3 to TRBJ2-1, with D possibly TRBD1 on 6 matching bases. The CDR3 is made up of 14 amino acids. The germline V and J ends were trimmed by 10 bases and 4 bases, with 17 bases remaining between them. Per the germline V gene, CDR1 is ENHRY and CDR2 is SYGVKD. Written as DNA, the CDR3 is TGTGCCACCTCATTGGGGGCGGAATACAATGAGCAGTTCTTC. Amino acid sequence: CATSLGAEYNEQFF.

This rearrangement joins TRBV27 to TRBJ2-1, with 10 bases matching TRBD2. J gave up 7 bases and V 5 bases, and 20 bases lay outside the gene matches. Looked up from germline, CDR1 is MNHEY and CDR2 is SMNVEV (reference sequence). CDR3 size: 19 residues. The CDR3 spells CASSPLPSGGARKVNEQFF. The CDR3, as DNA: TGTGCCAGCAGTCCCCTCCCGAGCGGGGGGGCCAGGAAGGTAAATGAGCAGTTCTTC.

The chain recombines TRBV5-8 with TRBJ1-5, with D possibly TRBD1 on 6 matching bases. V lost 4 bases to trimming and J lost 4 bases, with 15 bases between them. The CDR3 runs 15 residues. Germline V gives CDR1 SGHTS, CDR2 YDEGEE. The CDR3 nucleotides read TGTGCCAGCAGCCCTGGGCGGACAGATAATCAGCCCCAGCATTTT. Protein: CASSPGRTDNQPQHF. Drawing the rest from reference TRBV5-8 and TRBJ1-5, the complete variable domain is EAGVTQSPTHLIKTRGQQATLRCSPISGHTSVYWYQQALGLGLQFLLWYDEGEERNRGNFPPRFSGRQFPNYSSELNVNALELEDSALYLCASSPGRTDNQPQHFGDGTRLSIL.

This chain connects TRBV30 to TRBJ1-5, with TRBD1 matching over 10 bases. The CDR3 contains 14 residues. Germline trimming cut 5 bases from V and 6 bases from J; bases unmatched to any gene: 7. The germline gives CDR1 GTSNPN, CDR2 SVGIG (reference sequence). In DNA, the CDR3 is TGTGCCTGGGGACAGGGGGTGAGGGTTCAGCCCCAGCATTTT. Amino acid sequence: CAWGQGVRVQPQHF.

Written as DNA, the CDR3 is TGTGCCATCAGGACTACATCCTCCTACGAGCAGTACTTC. It yields the protein CAIRTTSSYEQYF. The chain employs TRBV10-3 and TRBJ2-7; TRBD2 might be the D (5 bases). Trimming pared 6 bases from V and 0 bases from J, leaving 9 bases between. This CDR3 is built from 13 residues. The germline V gene encodes CDR1 ENHRY and CDR2 SYGVKD.

This chain links TRBV7-8 with TRBJ2-7, with 10 bases lining up with TRBD1. Germline V CDR1 and CDR2: SGHVS, FQNEAQ. Trimming at V came to 1 base and at J to 5 bases, leaving 8 bases not matched to a gene. The CDR3 is 16 residues long. CDR3 sequence: CASSLEGWTGGHEQYF. The CDR3 nucleotides read TGTGCCAGCAGCTTAGAGGGGTGGACAGGGGGACACGAGCAGTACTTC.

J is TRBJ2-7 and V is TRBV5-1, with D perhaps TRBD2 (5 bases). Trimming left V 2 bases short and J 2 bases short, with 8 bases between. This CDR3 spans 13 amino acids. CDR1 is SGHRS, CDR2 YFSETQ, per germline. This chain's CDR3 is CASSFSEPYEQYF. CDR3 in DNA: TGCGCCAGCAGCTTTAGCGAGCCCTACGAGCAGTACTTC.

The CDR3 spells CASRNPGQHGYTF. In DNA form, the CDR3 reads TGTGCCAGCAGGAACCCGGGACAGCATGGCTACACCTTC. V and J are TRBV12-3 or TRBV12-4 and TRBJ1-2; 7 nucleotides align to TRBD1. V was pared by 6 bases and J by 6 bases, with 7 bases of the junction left unmatched. This CDR3 region has 13 residues.

The chain has TRBV5-6 and TRBJ2-7, with D tentatively TRBD1 (5 bases). The CDR3 covers 14 residues. The V gene's germline CDR1 is SGHDT and CDR2 YYEEEE. V dropped 0 bases and J dropped 6 bases, with 13 bases sitting between them. The CDR3 DNA follows: TGTGCCAGCAGCTTGGGAAAGGGGCATTCCGAGCAGTACTTC. This translates into CASSLGKGHSEQYF.

The rearrangement joins TRBV5-1 to TRBJ1-2; 9 nucleotides line up with TRBD1. V lost 5 bases to trimming and J lost 3 bases; unmatched junction nucleotides: 5. The CDR3 consists of 14 residues. The germline V gene encodes CDR1 SGHRS and CDR2 YFSETQ. The chain's CDR3 is CASRRTGDYYGYTF. CDR3 sequence (DNA): TGCGCCAGCAGAAGGACAGGGGATTACTATGGCTACACCTTC.

The CDR3 sequence: CASSLMGTNTEAFF. Written as DNA, the CDR3 is TGTGCCAGCAGCTTAATGGGGACAAACACTGAAGCTTTCTTT. This chain uses TRBV7-9 with TRBJ1-1; D possibly corresponds to TRBD1 (6 bases). The CDR3 has 14 amino acids. Germline V gene data show CDR1 as SEHNR and CDR2 as FQNEAQ (reference sequence). V was trimmed by 2 bases and J by 2 bases, leaving 9 bases between them.

This clone is a singleton in its sample. The chain joins TRBV30 to TRBJ2-3; D is unclear. Germline-derived CDR1 and CDR2 are GTSNPN and SVGIG (reference sequence). V shed 0 bases and J shed 4 bases, with 8 bases lying between them. This CDR3 has 13 amino acids. CDR3 amino acids: CAWSVNPSDTQYF. Here the CDR3 DNA reads TGTGCCTGGAGTGTAAATCCCTCAGATACGCAGTATTTT.

The chain joins TRBV19 to TRBJ2-5, with 7 bases identical to TRBD1. V lost 7 bases to trimming and J lost 4 bases; unmatched junction nucleotides: 12. The CDR3 loop spans 15 amino acids. CDR1 is LNHDA and CDR2 is SQIVND in the germline V gene (reference sequence). The CDR3 DNA is TGTGCCAGTACCACGGGACAGCTTATCGGAGAGACCCAGTACTTC. Translated, it gives CASTTGQLIGETQYF.

The genes are TRBV7-6 and TRBJ1-3; TRBD1 aligns across 7 bases. The CDR3 has 11 residues. V dropped 3 bases and J dropped 11; count of bases not matched to a gene: 1. Per germline, CDR1 SGHVS and CDR2 FNYEAQ. CDR3 sequence: CASSFDRAIYF. CDR3 bases: TGTGCCAGCAGCTTCGACAGGGCCATATATTTT.

This chain connects TRBV4-2 to TRBJ2-1; TRBD2 might be the D (6 bases). Between the trimmed V and J ends, which lost 3 bases and 6 bases, there was a span of 15 bases. Germline V gene data show CDR1 as LGHNA and CDR2 as YNFKEQ. CDR3 length: 15 amino acids. The CDR3 here is CASSHNSGWGNEQFF. The CDR3 DNA is TGTGCCAGCAGCCATAACAGCGGGTGGGGCAATGAGCAGTTCTTC.

This chain connects TRBV30 to TRBJ1-2; D unclear. V lost 0 bases and J 8 bases, leaving 13 bases between the germline ends. From germline, CDR1 is GTSNPN and CDR2 SVGIG (reference sequence). The CDR3 totals 13 residues. In nucleotides, the CDR3 is TGTGCCTGGAGTGTAGCGGGATACGGGGGCTACACCTTC. This sequence encodes CAWSVAGYGGYTF.

The DNA of the CDR3 is TGTGCCAGTAGTATCCCCACCCCCGTTACGGGGAAAGAGCAGTTCTTC. Encoded protein: CASSIPTPVTGKEQFF. The V and J genes are TRBV19 and TRBJ2-1, with a tentative D call TRBD2 (5 bases). V shed 3 bases and J shed 10 bases, with 22 bases lying between them. This CDR3 is 16 amino acids long. The germline V gene has CDR1 LNHDA and CDR2 SQIVND (reference sequence).

The chain has TRBV19 and TRBJ1-5; D unclear. The CDR3 runs 12 residues. The germline V gene has CDR1 LNHDA and CDR2 SQIVND (reference sequence). Trimming pared 2 bases from V and 4 bases from J, leaving 3 bases between. CDR3 in amino acids: CASSIYNQPQHF. The CDR3 DNA reads as TGTGCCAGTAGTATATATAATCAGCCCCAGCATTTT.

The chain employs TRBV5-5 and TRBJ1-6; a weak D match, TRBD1 (6 bases). Looked up from germline, CDR1 is SGHKS and CDR2 is YYEKEE (reference sequence). There are 15 residues in the CDR3. The V end was cut by 3 bases, the J end by 7 bases, with 14 bases between. The CDR3 sequence is CASSSQSTGNSPLHF. The CDR3 nucleotides read TGTGCCAGCAGCTCTCAAAGTACAGGGAATTCACCCCTCCACTTT. The variable domain in full, with the rest retrieved from reference TRBV5-5 and TRBJ1-6, is DAGVTQSPTHLIKTRGQQVTLRCSPISGHKSVSWYQQVLGQGPQFIFQYYEKEERGRGNFPDRFSARQFPNYSSELNVNALLLGDSALYLCASSSQSTGNSPLHFGNGTRLTVT.

The V and J genes are TRBV4-3 and TRBJ1-1; D gene ambiguous. Germline-derived CDR1 and CDR2 are LGHNA and YSLEER. V was clipped by 1 base and J by 5 bases, with 14 bases between them. There are 15 residues in the CDR3. The chain's CDR3 is CASSQAGGKATEAFF. DNA of the CDR3: TGCGCCAGCAGCCAAGCCGGAGGGAAGGCGACTGAAGCTTTCTTT.

The chain is built from TRBV5-5 and TRBJ2-3; perhaps TRBD2 as D (6 bases). The CDR3 spans 12 residues. Deletions cut 4 bases from V and 13 bases from J, with 16 bases between. Germline CDR1 reads SGHKS; CDR2 reads YYEKEE (reference sequence). CDR3 amino acids: CASSRPGLPEYF. The CDR3 region has the DNA TGTGCCAGCAGCCGTCCGGGACTCCCAGAGTATTTT.

This chain uses TRBV7-2 with TRBJ2-3; TRBD2 might be the D (5 bases). Trimming removed 5 bases from V and 12 bases from J, with 12 bases in between. The CDR3 is made up of 11 amino acids. From germline, CDR1 is SGHTA and CDR2 FQGNSA. CDR3 sequence reads: CASSPGGLQYF. In DNA, the CDR3 is TGTGCCAGCAGCCCTGGCGGACTCCAGTATTTT.

This chain uses TRBV2 with TRBJ1-6; D is ambiguous. CDR3 size: 13 residues. Germline lookup yields CDR1 SNHLY and CDR2 FYNNEI. The V gene lost 1 base and the J gene lost 7 bases, with 5 bases spanning the gap. The CDR3 bases are TGTGCCAGCAGTGAAGGTCAAAATTCACCCCTCCACTTT. Protein sequence: CASSEGQNSPLHF.

The J gene is TRBJ2-5, the V gene TRBV7-6; no clear D. The CDR3 contains 15 residues. Trimming removed 2 bases from V and 1 base from J, with 11 bases in between. CDR1 and CDR2 (germline): SGHVS, FNYEAQ. The CDR3 DNA sequence: TGTGCCAGCAGCTTATTTGATCGGTCCCAAGAGACCCAGTACTTC. Residues: CASSLFDRSQETQYF.

The V gene is TRBV7-9, the J gene TRBJ2-7, with D possibly being TRBD1 (6 bases). CDR3 length equals 13 residues. Per germline, CDR1 SEHNR and CDR2 FQNEAQ (reference sequence). Trimming removed 4 bases from V and 6 bases from J, with 13 bases in between. The CDR3, as DNA: TGTGCCAGCAGCTCGTCAGGGGAAAGCGAGCAGTACTTC. Its protein product is CASSSSGESEQYF.